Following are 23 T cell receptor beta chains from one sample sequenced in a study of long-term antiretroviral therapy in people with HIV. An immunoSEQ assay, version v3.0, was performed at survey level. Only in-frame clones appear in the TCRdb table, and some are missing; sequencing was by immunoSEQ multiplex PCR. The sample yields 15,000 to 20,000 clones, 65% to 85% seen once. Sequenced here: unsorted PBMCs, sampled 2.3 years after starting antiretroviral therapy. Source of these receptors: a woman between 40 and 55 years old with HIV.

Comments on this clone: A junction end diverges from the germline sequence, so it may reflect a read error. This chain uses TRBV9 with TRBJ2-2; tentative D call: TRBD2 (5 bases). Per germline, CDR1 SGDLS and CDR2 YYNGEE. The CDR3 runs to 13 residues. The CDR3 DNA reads TGTGCCAGCAGCCGCCCCAACACCGGGGAGCTGCTTTTT. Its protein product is CASSRPNTGELLF.

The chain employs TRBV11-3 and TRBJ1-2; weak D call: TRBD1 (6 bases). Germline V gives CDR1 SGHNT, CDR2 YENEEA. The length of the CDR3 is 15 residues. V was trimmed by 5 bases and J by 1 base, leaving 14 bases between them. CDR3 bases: TGTGCCAGCAGCCAAGAAGGGGGGAATAACTATGGCTACACCTTC. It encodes CASSQEGGNNYGYTF.

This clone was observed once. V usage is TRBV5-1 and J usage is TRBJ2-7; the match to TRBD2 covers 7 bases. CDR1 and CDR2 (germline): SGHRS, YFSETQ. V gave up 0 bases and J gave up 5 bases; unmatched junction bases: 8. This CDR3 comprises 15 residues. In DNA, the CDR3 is TGCGCCAGCAGCTTGGTTGCGGGAGCTGGTGACGAGCAGTACTTC. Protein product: CASSLVAGAGDEQYF. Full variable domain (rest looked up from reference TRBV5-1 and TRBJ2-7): KAGVTQTPRYLIKTRGQQVTLSCSPISGHRSVSWYQQTPGQGLQFLFEYFSETQRNKGNFPGRFSGRQFSNSRSEMNVSTLELGDSALYLCASSLVAGAGDEQYFGPGTRLTVT.

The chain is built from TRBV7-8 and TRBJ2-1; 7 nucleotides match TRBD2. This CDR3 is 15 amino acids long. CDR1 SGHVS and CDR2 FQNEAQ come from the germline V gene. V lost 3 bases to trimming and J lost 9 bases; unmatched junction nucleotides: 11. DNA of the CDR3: TGTGCCAGCAGCTTGACATCATGGGAGGGTGTTGAGCAGTTCTTC. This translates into CASSLTSWEGVEQFF.

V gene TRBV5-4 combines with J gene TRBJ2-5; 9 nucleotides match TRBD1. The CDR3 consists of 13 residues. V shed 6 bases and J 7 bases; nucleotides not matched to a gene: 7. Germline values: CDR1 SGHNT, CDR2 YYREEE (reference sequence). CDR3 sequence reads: CASNGDRAGTQYF. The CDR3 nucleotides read TGTGCCAGCAACGGGGACAGGGCTGGGACCCAGTACTTC. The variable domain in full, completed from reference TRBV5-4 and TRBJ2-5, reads ETGVTQSPTHLIKTRGQQVTLRCSSQSGHNTVSWYQQALGQGPQFIFQYYREEENGRGNFPPRFSGLQFPNYSSELNVNALELDDSALYLCASNGDRAGTQYFGPGTRLLVL.

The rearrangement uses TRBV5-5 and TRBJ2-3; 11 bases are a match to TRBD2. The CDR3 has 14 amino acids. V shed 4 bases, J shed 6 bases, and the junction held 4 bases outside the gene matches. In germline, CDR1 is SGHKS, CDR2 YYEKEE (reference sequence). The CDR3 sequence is CASSPGLAGDTQYF. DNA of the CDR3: TGTGCCAGCAGCCCCGGACTAGCGGGTGATACGCAGTATTTT.

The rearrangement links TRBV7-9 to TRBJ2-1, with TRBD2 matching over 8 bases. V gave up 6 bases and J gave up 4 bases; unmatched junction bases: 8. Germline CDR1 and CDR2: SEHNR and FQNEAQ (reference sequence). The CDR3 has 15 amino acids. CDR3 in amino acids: CASSKAGARYNEQFF. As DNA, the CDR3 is TGTGCCAGCAGTAAAGCGGGAGCCCGGTACAATGAGCAGTTCTTC.

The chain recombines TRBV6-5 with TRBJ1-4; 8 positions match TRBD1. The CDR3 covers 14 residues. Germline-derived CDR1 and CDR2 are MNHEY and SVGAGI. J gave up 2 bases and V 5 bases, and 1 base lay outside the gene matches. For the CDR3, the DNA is TGTGCCAGCAGTGACAGGGGTACTAATGAAAAACTGTTTTTT. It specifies CASSDRGTNEKLFF.

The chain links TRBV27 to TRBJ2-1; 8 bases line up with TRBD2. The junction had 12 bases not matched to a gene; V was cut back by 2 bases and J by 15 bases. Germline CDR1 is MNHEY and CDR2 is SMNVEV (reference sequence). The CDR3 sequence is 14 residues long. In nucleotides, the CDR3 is TGTGCCAGCAGTTTAGGTCCGGGACTAGTCTCTTGGTTCTTC. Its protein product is CASSLGPGLVSWFF.

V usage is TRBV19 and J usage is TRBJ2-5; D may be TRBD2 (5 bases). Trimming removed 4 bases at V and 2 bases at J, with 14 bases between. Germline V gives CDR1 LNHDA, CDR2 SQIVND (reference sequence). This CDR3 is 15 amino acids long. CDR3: CASSTGLSIQETQYF. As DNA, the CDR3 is TGTGCCAGTAGTACCGGACTGTCGATACAAGAGACCCAGTACTTC.

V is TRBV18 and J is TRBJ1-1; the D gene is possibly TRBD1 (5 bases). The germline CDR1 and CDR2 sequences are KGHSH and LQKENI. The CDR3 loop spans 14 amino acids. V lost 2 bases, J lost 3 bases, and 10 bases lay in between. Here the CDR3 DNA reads TGTGCCAGCTCACCATTAGAACAGGACACTGAAGCTTTCTTT. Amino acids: CASSPLEQDTEAFF.

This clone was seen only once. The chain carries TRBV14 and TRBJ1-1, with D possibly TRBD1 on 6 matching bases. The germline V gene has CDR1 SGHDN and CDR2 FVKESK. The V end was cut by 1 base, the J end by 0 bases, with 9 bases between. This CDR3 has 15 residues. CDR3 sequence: CASSQARGLNTEAFF. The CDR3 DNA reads TGTGCCAGCAGCCAAGCTCGGGGGCTGAACACTGAAGCTTTCTTT.

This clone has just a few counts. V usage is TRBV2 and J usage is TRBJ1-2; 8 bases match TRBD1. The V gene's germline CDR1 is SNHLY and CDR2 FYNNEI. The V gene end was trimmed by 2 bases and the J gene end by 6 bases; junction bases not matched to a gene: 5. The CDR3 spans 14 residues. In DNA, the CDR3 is TGTGCCAGCAGTGAAAATCGACAGGGGCATGGCTACACCTTC. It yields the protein CASSENRQGHGYTF.

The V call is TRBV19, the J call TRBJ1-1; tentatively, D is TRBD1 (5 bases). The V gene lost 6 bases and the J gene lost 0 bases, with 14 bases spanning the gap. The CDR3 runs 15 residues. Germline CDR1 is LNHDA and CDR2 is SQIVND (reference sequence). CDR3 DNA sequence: TGTGCCAGTAGCGACGCGGGGCGTATGAACACTGAAGCTTTCTTT. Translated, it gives CASSDAGRMNTEAFF.

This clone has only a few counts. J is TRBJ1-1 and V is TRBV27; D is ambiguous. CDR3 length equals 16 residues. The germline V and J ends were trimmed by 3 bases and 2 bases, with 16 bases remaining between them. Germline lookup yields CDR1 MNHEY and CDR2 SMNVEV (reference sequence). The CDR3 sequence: CASSFSATSPNTEAFF. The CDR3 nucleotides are TGTGCCAGCAGTTTTTCGGCCACCAGTCCCAACACTGAAGCTTTCTTT.

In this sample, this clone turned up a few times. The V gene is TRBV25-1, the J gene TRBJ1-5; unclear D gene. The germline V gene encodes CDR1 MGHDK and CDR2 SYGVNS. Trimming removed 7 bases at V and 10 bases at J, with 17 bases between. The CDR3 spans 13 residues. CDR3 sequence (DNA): TGTGCCAGCACCCCAAGAGACGGGAAACCCCAGCATTTT. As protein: CASTPRDGKPQHF.

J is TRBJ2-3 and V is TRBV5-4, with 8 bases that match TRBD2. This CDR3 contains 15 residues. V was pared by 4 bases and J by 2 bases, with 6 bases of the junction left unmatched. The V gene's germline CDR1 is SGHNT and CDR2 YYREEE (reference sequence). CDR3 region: CASSPTSATTDTQYF. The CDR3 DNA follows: TGTGCCAGCAGCCCGACTAGCGCGACCACAGATACGCAGTATTTT.

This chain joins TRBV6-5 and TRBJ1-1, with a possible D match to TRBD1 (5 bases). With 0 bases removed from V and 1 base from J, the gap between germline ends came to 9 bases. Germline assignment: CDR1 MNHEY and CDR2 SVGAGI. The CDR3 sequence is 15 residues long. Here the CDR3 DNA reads TGTGCCAGCAGTTACTCGCGCAGGGAGAACACTGAAGCTTTCTTT. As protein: CASSYSRRENTEAFF.

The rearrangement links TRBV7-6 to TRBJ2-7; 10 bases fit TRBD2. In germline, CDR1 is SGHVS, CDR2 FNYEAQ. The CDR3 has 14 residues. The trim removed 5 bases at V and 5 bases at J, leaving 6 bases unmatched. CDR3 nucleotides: TGTGCCAGCAGCCCGAGCGGGGGGGCGGACGAGCAGTACTTC. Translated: CASSPSGGADEQYF. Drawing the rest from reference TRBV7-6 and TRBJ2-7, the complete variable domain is GAGVSQSPRYKVTKRGQDVALRCDPISGHVSLYWYRQALGQGPEFLTYFNYEAQQDKSGLPNDRFSAERPEGSISTLTIQRTEQRDSAMYRCASSPSGGADEQYFGPGTRLTVT.

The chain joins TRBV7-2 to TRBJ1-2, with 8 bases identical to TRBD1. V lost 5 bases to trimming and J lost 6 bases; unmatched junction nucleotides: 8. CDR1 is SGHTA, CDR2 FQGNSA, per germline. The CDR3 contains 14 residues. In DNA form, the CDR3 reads TGTGCCAGCAGCCCCATAGACAGGGGCCATGGCTACACCTTC. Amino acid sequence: CASSPIDRGHGYTF.

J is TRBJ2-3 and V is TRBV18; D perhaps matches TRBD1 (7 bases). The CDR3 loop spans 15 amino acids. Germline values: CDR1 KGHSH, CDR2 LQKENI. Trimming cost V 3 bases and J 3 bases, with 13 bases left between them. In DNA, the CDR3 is TGTGCCAGCTCACCGTTACAGGGGAGGACAGATACGCAGTATTTT. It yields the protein CASSPLQGRTDTQYF.

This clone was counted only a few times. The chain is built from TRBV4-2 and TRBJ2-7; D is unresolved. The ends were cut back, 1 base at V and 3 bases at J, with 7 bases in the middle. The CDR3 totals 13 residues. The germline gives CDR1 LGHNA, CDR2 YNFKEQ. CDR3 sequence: CASSQVPGYEQYF. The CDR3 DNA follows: TGTGCCAGCAGCCAAGTCCCGGGCTACGAGCAGTACTTC.

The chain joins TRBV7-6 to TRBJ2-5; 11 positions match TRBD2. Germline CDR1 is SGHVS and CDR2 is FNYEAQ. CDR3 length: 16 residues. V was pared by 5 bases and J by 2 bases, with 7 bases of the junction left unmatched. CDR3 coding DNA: TGTGCCAGCAGCCGATCGGGACTAGCGGCACAAGAGACCCAGTACTTC. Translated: CASSRSGLAAQETQYF.